This entry features one TCR beta chain sequence. Its antigen is unknown. Base qualities are not recorded, but no much larger clone differs from it by a single base. Library prep was done by 5' RACE. The listed sequencing device is Illumina HiSeq 2500. A second PCR of about 7 to 12 cycles was performed with a sample-barcoded 5' primer and a J-beta primer mix. A unique molecular identifier was introduced onto each TCR beta cDNA molecule by a template-switch 5' adaptor carrying 12 random nucleotides. Each sample yielded at least 2.5 million CDR3-containing paired-end reads. The Mint cDNA synthesis kit, primed by a TRBC-specific oligonucleotide, was used to synthesize first-strand cDNA from all RNA. Following uracil-DNA glycosylase treatment, a first 18-cycle PCR with universal primers M1SS and BC2_uni_R was performed on all cDNA. Per the authors' processing: For normalization, 1 million high-quality reads were randomly selected from each sample, with every read carrying a distinct molecular identifier. Reads with shared molecular identifiers were discarded instead of being binned into consensus sequences. MiTCR, set to a Q25 quality threshold and the strictest error-elimination algorithm, was used for CDR3 identification, clonotype clustering and error correction. A nonparametric unseen species model with Euler transformation was used to estimate lower-bound total TCR beta diversity. TCRdb ran its own pipeline on the public reads, namely fastp trimming at Q25 and MiXCR clone calling, and kept in-frame beta chains. Rows with a matching CDR3 protein are joined into one entry that keeps the most common DNA and genes. The authors' filters were not applied to this entry. Present in this sample are a few hundred thousand distinct CDR3 sequences, about a quarter of which were seen just once. Together, the top ten hold about 3.9% of the sample.

The sample belongs to a study of blood T cells in healthy people across ages (dated by TCRdb to 2015 to 2017). As for the study more broadly: Template switching captured roughly one uniquely barcoded TCR beta cDNA molecule per two T cells in model experiments. Using deep sequencing normalized with unique cDNA molecular identifiers, the study measured how TCR beta repertoire diversity changes with age. The donors were split into four age groups: young (average around 15 years), middle-aged (roughly 39), aged (over 55) and long-lived (about 82). For two donors (one aged 18 to 29 and one aged 80 or older), the study analyzed two additional independent replicas of 1 million unique cDNA reads from the same blood draw.

What the study reported, not specific to this receptor: Estimates of total diversity based on one million sequenced T cells were considered lower bounds and underestimates. Because profiling used bulk unsorted PBMCs, naive and antigen-experienced compartments could not be compared conclusively. Compared with the aged group, the long-lived group had more naive CD4+ T cells, fewer expanded clones and increased TCR diversity, a pattern suggesting age selection. The CMV infection status of donors was not known, potentially confounding age-related changes in expanded clonotypes. As age increased, observed TCR beta diversity per million T cells dropped in a roughly linear way, and a significant reduction was already evident by age about 40. A strong correlation was found between observed TCR beta diversity and the percentage of naive T cells measured by flow cytometry.

The donors were 40 or so Caucasian individuals from Russia, aged about 6 to 95 years, who were systemically healthy. Each donor gave approximately 9.3 milliliters of peripheral blood, collected into EDTA-treated Vacutainer tubes. Ficoll-Paque density-gradient centrifugation was used to isolate PBMCs, with at least 6.5 million per sample. Trizol reagent was used to extract total RNA from PBMCs, with at least 5 micrograms per sample. For every donor, flow cytometry on a PBMC aliquot measured the percentage of naive CD45RAhigh/CD27high T cells. In addition, the sample was reused for a study of T cells of mothers and their children. Drawing on the second study: The donors were nine systemically healthy Caucasian individuals, made up of three mothers and their six children. cDNA synthesis consumed the entire amount of extracted RNA, loaded at about 1.5 ug RNA in each 15 ul reaction. In the second PCR, the M1S primer introduced both the sample barcodes and 2-4 random nucleotides. Each mother yielded over 9.5 million TCR beta CDR3 reads and each child a few million reads. In both related and unrelated pairs, thymic selection shapes the output of TCR recombination in a similar way, with inherited differences having only a minor effect. Normalized repertoire overlap was always found to be slightly, but never significantly, higher in related mother-child pairs than in unrelated mother-child pairs. No persistent microchimeric T cell clones were detected, at a sensitivity of roughly 100 clones per million clonotypes. The study used deep NGS to compare TCR beta repertoires of mothers and children, seeking features distinguishing related mother-child pairs from unrelated individuals. Mothers averaged approximately 41 +/- 4 years of age and children averaged roughly 12 +/- 4 years. After adapters were ligated using NEBNext reagents, the libraries underwent 100+100 nt paired-end sequencing on an Illumina HiSeq 2000. To prevent cross-contamination, the mother and child libraries were prepared one month apart and sequenced in separate runs. For each donor, between roughly 500,000 and 2,100,000 distinct TCR beta clonotypes were identified. Naive TCR beta clonotypes were estimated from low-frequency clonotypes matched to each donor's FACS-determined naive share, without sorting.

The source of this sequence is a boy aged 2 to 10 in good health. The sample was blood.

The base sequence is TGTGCCAGCTCACCTCCGACAGGGATGAACACTGAAGCTTTCTTT. It specifies CASSPPTGMNTEAFF. The rearrangement joined TRBV18 to TRBJ1-1, with TRBD1 matching 7 junction bases. The CDR3 numbers 15 residues from cysteine through phenylalanine. Only the CDR3 DNA stays, 45 bases, in frame from base 1. According to the germline V gene, CDR1 reads KGHSH and CDR2 reads LQKENI. For this chain, trimming is 3 bases at the V end and 0 bases at the J end, and the number of junction bases without a gene match is 4.